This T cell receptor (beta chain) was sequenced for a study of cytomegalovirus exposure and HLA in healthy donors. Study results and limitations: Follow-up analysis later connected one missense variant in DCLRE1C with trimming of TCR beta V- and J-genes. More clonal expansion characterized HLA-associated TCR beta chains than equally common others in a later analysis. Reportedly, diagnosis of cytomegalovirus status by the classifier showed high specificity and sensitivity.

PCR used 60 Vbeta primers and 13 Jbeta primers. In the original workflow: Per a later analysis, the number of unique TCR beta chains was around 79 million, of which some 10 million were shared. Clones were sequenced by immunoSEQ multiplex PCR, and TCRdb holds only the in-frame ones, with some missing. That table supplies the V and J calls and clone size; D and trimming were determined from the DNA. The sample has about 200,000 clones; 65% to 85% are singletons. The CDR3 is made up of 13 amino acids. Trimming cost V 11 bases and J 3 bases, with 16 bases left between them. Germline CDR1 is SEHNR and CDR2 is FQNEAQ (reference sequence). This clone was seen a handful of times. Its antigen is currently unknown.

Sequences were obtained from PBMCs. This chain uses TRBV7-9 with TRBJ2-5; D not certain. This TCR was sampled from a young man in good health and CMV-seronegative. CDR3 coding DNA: TGTGCCTCCCTGGGCAGAAACAAAGAGACCCAGTACTTC. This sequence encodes CASLGRNKETQYF. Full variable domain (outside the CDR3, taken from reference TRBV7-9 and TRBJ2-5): DTGVSQNPRHKITKRGQNVTFRCDPISEHNRLYWYRQTLGQGPEFLTYFQNEAQLEKSRLLSDRFSAERPKGSFSTLEIQRTEQGDSAMYLCASLGRNKETQYFGPGTRLLVL.